This T cell receptor beta chain was retrieved from a study of blood T cell repertoires in COVID-19. Some clones are missing from TCRdb's copy, which holds only in-frame ones; the method was immunoSEQ multiplex PCR. The repertoire has about 280,000 clones, approximately 90% of them found once; the top ten carry roughly 6.2%. Cohort 3 recovery required two negative PCRs, clearance, or symptom resolution. In germline, CDR1 is MDHEN, CDR2 SYDVKM. CDR3 length equals 16 residues. The V gene end was trimmed by 10 bases and the J gene end by 6 bases; junction bases not matched to a gene: 15. Sequencing used PBMCs or T cells enriched from blood (not recorded which). The chain links TRBV28 to TRBJ2-2; 9 nucleotides match TRBD2. This receptor was obtained from a woman between 40 and 50 years old who had recovered from COVID-19. In nucleotides, the CDR3 is TGTGCCACTGGCCTAGCGGGATTCGGGTGGTCCGGGGAGCTGTTTTTT. Translating it yields CATGLAGFGWSGELFF.